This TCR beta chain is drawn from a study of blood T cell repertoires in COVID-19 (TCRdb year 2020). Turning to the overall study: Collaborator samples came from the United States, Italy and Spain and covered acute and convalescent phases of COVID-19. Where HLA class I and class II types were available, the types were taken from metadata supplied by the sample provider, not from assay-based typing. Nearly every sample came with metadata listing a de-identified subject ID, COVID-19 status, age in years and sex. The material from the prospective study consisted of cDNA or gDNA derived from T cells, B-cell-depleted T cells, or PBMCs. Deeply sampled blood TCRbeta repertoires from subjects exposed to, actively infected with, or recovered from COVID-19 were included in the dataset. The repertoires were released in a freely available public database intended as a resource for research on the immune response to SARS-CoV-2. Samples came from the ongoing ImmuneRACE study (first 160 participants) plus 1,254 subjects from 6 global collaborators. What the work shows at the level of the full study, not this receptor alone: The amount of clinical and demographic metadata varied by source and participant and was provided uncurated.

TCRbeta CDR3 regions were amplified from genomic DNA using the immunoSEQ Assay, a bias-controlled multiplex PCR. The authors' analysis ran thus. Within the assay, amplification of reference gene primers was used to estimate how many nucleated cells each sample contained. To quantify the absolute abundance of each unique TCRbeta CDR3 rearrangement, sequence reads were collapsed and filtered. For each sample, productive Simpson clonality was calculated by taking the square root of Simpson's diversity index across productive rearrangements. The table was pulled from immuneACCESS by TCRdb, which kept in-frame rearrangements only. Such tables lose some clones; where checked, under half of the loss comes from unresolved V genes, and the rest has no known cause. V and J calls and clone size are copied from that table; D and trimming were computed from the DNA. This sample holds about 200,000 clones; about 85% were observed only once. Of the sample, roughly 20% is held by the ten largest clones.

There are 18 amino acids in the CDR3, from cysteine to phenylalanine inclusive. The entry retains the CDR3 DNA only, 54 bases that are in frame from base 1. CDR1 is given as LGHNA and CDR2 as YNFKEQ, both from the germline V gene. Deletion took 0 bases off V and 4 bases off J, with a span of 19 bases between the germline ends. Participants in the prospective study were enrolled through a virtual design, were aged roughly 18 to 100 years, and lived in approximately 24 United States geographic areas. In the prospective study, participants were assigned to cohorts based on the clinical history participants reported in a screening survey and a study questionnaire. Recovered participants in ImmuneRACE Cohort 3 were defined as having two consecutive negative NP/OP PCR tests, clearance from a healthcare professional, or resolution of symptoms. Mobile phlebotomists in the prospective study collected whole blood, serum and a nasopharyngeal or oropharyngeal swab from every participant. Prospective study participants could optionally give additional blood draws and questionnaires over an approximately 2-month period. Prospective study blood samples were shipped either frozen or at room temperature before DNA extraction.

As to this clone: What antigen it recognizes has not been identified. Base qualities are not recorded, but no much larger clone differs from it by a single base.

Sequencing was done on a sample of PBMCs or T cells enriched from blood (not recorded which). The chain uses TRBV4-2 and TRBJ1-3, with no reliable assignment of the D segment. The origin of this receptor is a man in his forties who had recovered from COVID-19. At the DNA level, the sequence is TGTGCCAGCAGCCAAGATATCGGTAGAGCGGCCAAGGGAAACACCATATATTTT. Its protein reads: CASSQDIGRAAKGNTIYF.